A selection of T cell receptor beta chains follows, all from one sample in a study of cytomegalovirus exposure and HLA in healthy donors. Assay: immunoSEQ multiplex PCR; the TCRdb copy retains only in-frame clones and omits some. The table includes fewer than 200,000 clones, nearly 80% detected once. The sequenced sample was PBMCs. The receptor set was obtained from a female donor in good health and CMV-seronegative. Both conserved end residues are part of each CDR3. The order of the fields is V gene, J gene, CDR3 protein.

>TRBV7-3|TRBJ2-3
CASSPSGPTDTQYF
>TRBV15|TRBJ2-3
CATSSEGSNTDTQYF
>TRBV7-2|TRBJ2-5
CASSHPRAGGLETQYF
>TRBV2|TRBJ1-1
CASSGEVMNTEAFF
>TRBV15|TRBJ1-6
CATSRDLGGGHSPLHF
>TRBV6-6|TRBJ1-4
CASRPSDNEKLFF
>TRBV6-6|TRBJ1-1
CASRGVGTEAFF
>TRBV5-8|TRBJ2-1
CASSLGSRPLWSYNEQFF
>TRBV9|TRBJ2-3
CASSVGASGTTDTQYF
>TRBV5-6|TRBJ2-7
CASSLAPEYEQYF
>TRBV27|TRBJ2-3
CASSPAGQGTNTQYF
>TRBV5-4|TRBJ2-2
CASIREDTGELFF
>TRBV9|TRBJ2-2
CASSSDRAGDTGELFF
>TRBV6-6|TRBJ1-2
CASSRQGGVYGYTF
>TRBV9|TRBJ2-7
CASSVEGASYEQYF
>TRBV30|TRBJ1-2
CAWIAGDKDNYGYTF
>TRBV29-1|TRBJ2-1
CSVPPVLAGAYNEQFF
>TRBV7-7|TRBJ2-1
CASSPRPGLVNEQFF
>TRBV13|TRBJ2-7
CASSLEGGGAHEQYF
>TRBV7-9|TRBJ1-1
CASSLGQGNTEAFF
>TRBV5-6|TRBJ2-4
CASSFRFGGAKNIQYF
>TRBV18|TRBJ1-1
CASSPRGAFNTEAFF
>TRBV6-5|TRBJ2-1
CASSYLAGGSYNEQFF
>TRBV30|TRBJ1-2
CAWSVRTGGNYGYTF
>TRBV7-9|TRBJ2-1
CSSSPTYNEQFF
>TRBV15|TRBJ1-4
CATSSQGGSLVGNEKLFF
>TRBV6-5|TRBJ1-4
CASNDGTNEKLFF
>TRBV30|TRBJ2-1
CAWSADSYNEQFF
>TRBV18|TRBJ1-2
CASSPPGDRGQMDGYTF
>TRBV7-2|TRBJ1-4
CASSFYAGTGREKLFF
>TRBV28|TRBJ2-7
CASELSGSYEQYF
>TRBV29-1|TRBJ2-3
CSVEGGRRADTQYF
>TRBV28|TRBJ1-2
CASSLGSRQGRGYTF
>TRBV6-6|TRBJ2-5
CASSRGQNQETQYF
>TRBV27|TRBJ2-7
CASRDTPSSYEQYF
>TRBV10-1|TRBJ2-5
CASSRVNIRGDRSQETQYF
>TRBV9|TRBJ2-1
CASSVMGRGDSEQFF
>TRBV29-1|TRBJ2-5
CSVETTGVGETQYF
>TRBV7-2|TRBJ2-3
CASSLASGTSLTDTQYF
>TRBV19|TRBJ1-5
CASSTGTGKNQPQHF
>TRBV5-6|TRBJ2-1
CASSLDLAFQPSEAIEQFF
>TRBV6-5|TRBJ1-1
CATSHTEAFF
>TRBV6-5|TRBJ1-2
CASSKKGTGYGYTF
>TRBV5-4|TRBJ2-6
CASSVGQGVVGANVLTF
>TRBV11-3|TRBJ2-5
CASSSGQDPRETQYF
>TRBV5-1|TRBJ2-5
CASSLAIAGGQETQYF
>TRBV7-9|TRBJ2-7
CASSFSSLEKYSYEQYF
>TRBV30|-
CAWSEGQSYEQYF
>TRBV19|TRBJ2-1
CASGQGSYNEQFF
>TRBV9|TRBJ1-2
CASSGTGVWGYTF
>TRBV4-1|TRBJ2-5
CASSQVRDQETQYF
>TRBV5-4|TRBJ2-3
CASSTPGGPTDTQYF
>TRBV2|TRBJ1-5
CASRGQTNQPQHF
>TRBV20-1|TRBJ2-1
CSADSIGEQFF
>TRBV7-9|TRBJ2-7
CASSGGEQYF
>TRBV6-5|TRBJ2-7
CASSQDRGVYEQYF